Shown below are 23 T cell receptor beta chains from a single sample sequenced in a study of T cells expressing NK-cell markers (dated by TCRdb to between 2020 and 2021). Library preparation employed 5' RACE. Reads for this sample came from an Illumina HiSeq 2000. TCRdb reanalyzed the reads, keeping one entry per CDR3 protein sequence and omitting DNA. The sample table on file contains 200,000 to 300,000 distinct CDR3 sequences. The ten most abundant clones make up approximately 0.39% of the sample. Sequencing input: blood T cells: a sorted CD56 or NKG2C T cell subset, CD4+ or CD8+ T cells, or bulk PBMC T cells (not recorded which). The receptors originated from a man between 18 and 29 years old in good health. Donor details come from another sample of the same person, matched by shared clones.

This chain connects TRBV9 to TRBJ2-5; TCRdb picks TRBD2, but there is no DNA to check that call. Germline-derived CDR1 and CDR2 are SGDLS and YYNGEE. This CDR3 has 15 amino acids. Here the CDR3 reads CASSTDGTRRETQYF. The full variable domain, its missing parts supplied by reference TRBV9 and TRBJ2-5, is DSGVTQTPKHLITATGQRVTLRCSPRSGDLSVYWYQQSLDQGLQFLIQYYNGEERAKGNILERFSAQQFPDLHSELNLSSLELGDSALYFCASSTDGTRRETQYFGPGTRLLVL.

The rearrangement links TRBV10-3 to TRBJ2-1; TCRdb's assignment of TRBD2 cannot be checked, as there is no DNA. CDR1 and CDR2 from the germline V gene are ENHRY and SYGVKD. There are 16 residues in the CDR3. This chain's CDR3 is CAISELTSGTYNEQFF.

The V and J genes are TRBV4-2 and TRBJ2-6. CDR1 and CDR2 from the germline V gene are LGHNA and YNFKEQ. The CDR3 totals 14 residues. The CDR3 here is CASSQAIGANVLTF.

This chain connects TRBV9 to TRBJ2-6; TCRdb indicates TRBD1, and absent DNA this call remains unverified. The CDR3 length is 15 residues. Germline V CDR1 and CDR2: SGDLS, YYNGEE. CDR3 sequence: CASSGTGPGANVLTF.

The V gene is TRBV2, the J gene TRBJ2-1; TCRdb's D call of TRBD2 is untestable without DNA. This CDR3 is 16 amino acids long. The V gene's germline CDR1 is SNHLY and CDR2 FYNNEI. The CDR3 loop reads CASRMRLATEYNEQFF.

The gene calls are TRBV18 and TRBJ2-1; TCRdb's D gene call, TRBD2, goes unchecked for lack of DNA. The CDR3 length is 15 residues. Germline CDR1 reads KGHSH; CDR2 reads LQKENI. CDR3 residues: CASSPGATSGGEQFF.

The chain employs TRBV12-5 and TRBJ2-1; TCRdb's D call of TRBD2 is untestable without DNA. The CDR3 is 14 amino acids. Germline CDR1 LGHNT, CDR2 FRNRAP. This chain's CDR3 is CASGLIGGSNEQFF. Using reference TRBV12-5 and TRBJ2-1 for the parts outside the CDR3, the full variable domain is DARVTQTPRHKVTEMGQEVTMRCQPILGHNTVFWYRQTMMQGLELLAYFRNRAPLDDSGMPKDRFSAEMPDATLATLKIQPSEPRDSAVYFCASGLIGGSNEQFFGPGTRLTVL.

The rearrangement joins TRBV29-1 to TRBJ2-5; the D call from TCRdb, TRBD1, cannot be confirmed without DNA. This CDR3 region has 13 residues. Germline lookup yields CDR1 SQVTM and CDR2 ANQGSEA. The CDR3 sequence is CSVETGGGSGQYF. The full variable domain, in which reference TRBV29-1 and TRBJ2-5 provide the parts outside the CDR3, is SAVISQKPSRDICQRGTSLTIQCQVDSQVTMMFWYRQQPGQSLTLIATANQGSEATYESGFVIDKFPISRPNLTFSTLTVSNMSPEDSSIYLCSVETGGGSGQYFGPGTRLLVL.

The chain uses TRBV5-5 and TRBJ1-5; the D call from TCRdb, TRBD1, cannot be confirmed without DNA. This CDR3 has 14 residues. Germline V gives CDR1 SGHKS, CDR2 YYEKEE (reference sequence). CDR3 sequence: CASSFDVGGQPQHF.

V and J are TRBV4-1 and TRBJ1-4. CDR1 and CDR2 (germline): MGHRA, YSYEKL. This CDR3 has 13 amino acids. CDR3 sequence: CASSQAWNEKLFF.

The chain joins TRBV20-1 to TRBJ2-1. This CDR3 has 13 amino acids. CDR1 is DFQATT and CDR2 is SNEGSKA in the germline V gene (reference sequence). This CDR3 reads CSASAMPINEQFF.

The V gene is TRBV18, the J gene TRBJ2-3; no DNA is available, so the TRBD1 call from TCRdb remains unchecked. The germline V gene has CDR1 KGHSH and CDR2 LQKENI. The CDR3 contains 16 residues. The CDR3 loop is CASSPGTGGPTDTQYF. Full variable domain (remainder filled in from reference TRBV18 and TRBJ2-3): NAGVMQNPRHLVRRRGQEARLRCSPMKGHSHVYWYRQLPEEGLKFMVYLQKENIIDESGMPKERFSAEFPKEGPSILRIQQVVRGDSAAYFCASSPGTGGPTDTQYFGPGTRLTVL.

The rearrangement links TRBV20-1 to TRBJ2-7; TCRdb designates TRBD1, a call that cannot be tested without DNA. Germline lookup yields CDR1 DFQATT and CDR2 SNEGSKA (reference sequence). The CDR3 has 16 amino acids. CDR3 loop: CSARARGQGFPYEQYF.

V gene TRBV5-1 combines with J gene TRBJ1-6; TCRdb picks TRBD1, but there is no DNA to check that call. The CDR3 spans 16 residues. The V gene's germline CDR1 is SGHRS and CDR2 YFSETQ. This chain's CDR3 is CASSVSSRTGSSPLHF.

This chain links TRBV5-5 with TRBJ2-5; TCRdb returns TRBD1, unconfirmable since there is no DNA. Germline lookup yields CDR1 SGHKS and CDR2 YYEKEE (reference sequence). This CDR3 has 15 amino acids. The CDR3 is CASSLIQGLGETQYF.

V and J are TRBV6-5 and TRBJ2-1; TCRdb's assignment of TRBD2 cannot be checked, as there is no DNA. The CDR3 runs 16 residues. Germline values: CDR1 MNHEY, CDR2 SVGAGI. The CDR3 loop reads CASSYPSGRADNEQFF.

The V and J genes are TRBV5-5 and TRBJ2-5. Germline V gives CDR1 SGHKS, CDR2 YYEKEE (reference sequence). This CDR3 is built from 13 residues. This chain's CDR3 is CASSLMARETQYF.

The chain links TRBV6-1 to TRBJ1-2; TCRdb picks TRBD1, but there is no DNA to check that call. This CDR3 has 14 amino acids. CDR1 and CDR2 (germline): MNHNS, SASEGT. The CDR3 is CASRRQGWAYGYTF.

The CDR3 protein is CASSMGLPGELFF. J is TRBJ2-2 and V is TRBV19; the D call of TRBD2 rests on TCRdb alone, since no DNA is present to check it. CDR3 length: 13 residues. Germline lookup yields CDR1 LNHDA and CDR2 SQIVND (reference sequence).

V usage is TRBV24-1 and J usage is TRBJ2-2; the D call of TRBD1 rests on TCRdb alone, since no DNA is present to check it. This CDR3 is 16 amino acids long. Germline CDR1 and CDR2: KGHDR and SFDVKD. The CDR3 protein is CATSNPAGRNTGELFF.

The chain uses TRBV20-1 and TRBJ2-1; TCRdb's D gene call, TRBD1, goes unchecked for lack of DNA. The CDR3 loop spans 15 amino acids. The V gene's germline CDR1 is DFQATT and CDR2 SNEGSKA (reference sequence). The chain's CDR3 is CSASRGGVSNNEQFF.

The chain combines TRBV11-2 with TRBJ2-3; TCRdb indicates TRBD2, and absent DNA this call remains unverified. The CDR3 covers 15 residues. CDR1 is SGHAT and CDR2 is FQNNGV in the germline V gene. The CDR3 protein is CASSLNRALTDTQYF.

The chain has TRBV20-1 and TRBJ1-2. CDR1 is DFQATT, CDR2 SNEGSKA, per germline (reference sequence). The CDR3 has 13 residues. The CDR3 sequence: CSAIVSGVNGYTF.